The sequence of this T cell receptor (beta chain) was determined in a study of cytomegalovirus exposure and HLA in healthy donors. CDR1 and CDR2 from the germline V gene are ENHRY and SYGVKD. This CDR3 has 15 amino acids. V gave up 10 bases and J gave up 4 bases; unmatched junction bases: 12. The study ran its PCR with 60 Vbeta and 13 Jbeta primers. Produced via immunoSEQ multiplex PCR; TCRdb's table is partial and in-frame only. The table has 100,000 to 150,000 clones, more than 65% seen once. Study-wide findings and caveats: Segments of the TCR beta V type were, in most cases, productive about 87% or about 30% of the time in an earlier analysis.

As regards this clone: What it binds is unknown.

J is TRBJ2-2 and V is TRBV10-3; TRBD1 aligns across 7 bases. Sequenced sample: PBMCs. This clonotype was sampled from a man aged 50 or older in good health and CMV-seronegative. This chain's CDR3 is CATARERGLTGELFF. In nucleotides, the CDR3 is TGTGCCACCGCCCGAGAGAGGGGGCTCACCGGGGAGCTGTTTTTT.